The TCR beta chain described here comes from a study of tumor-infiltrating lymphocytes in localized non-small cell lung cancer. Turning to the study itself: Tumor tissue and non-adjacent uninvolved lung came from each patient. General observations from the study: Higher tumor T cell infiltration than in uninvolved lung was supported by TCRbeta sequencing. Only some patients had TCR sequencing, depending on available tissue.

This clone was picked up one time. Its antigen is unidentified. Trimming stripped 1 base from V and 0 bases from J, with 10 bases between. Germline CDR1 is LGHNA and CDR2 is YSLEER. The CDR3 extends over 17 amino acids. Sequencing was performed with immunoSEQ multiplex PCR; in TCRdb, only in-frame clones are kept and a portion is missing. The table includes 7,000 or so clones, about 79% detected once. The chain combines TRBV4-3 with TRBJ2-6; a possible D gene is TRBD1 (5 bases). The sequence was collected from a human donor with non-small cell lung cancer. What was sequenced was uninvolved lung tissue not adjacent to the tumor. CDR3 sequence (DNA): TGCGCCAGCAGCCAAGCCAGACAGCTCTCTGGGGCCAACGTCCTGACTTTC. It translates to CASSQARQLSGANVLTF.